The 20 T cell receptor beta chains reported below all come from one sample, sequenced in a study of cytomegalovirus exposure and HLA in healthy donors. PCR primers comprised 60 Vbeta and 13 Jbeta primers. Libraries were prepared by immunoSEQ multiplex PCR; TCRdb keeps only in-frame clonotypes and omits some of them. The sample holds over 75,000 clones, 80% to 90% seen once. What was sequenced was PBMCs. The receptor source for this set is a young woman in good health and CMV-seropositive.

The V and J genes are TRBV6-5 and TRBJ2-1, with TRBD2 matching over 7 bases. The trim removed 2 bases at V and 15 bases at J, leaving 4 bases unmatched. The CDR3 is 11 residues long. Germline CDR1 is MNHEY and CDR2 is SVGAGI. CDR3 in amino acids: CASSYRGVGFF. DNA of the CDR3: TGTGCCAGCAGTTACCGGGGGGTCGGGTTCTTC.

The V and J genes are TRBV5-1 and TRBJ2-5; tentative D call: TRBD1 (6 bases). Germline CDR1 reads SGHRS; CDR2 reads YFSETQ. V was pared by 1 base and J by 5 bases, with 15 bases between. This CDR3 is 15 amino acids long. This CDR3 is CASSLSTGYFETQYF. The CDR3 DNA follows: TGCGCCAGCAGCTTGAGTACAGGGTATTTTGAGACCCAGTACTTC.

The chain uses TRBV11-2 and TRBJ2-1; D perhaps matches TRBD2 (6 bases). Per germline, CDR1 SGHAT and CDR2 FQNNGV. The V end was cut by 1 base, the J end by 1 base, with 14 bases between. The CDR3 has 17 amino acids. The CDR3 spells CASSLVRGLPSYNEQFF. The DNA of the CDR3 is TGTGCCAGCAGCTTAGTTCGGGGACTCCCATCCTACAATGAGCAGTTCTTC.

The chain joins TRBV7-9 to TRBJ1-2; 9 bases map to TRBD1. This CDR3 has 15 amino acids. V shed 2 bases and J 3 bases; nucleotides not matched to a gene: 4. Germline assignment: CDR1 SEHNR and CDR2 FQNEAQ (reference sequence). The CDR3 reads CASSLPTGGDYGYTF. The DNA for the CDR3 is TGTGCCAGCAGCTTACCTACAGGGGGCGACTATGGCTACACCTTC.

The rearrangement joins TRBV5-6 to TRBJ2-7; D is undetermined. There are 11 residues in the CDR3. Germline CDR1 reads SGHDT; CDR2 reads YYEEEE. The V end lost 0 bases, the J end lost 7 bases, and 5 bases lay between the germline ends. CDR3 bases: TGTGCCAGCAGCTTGGCCGTGGAGCAGTACTTC. Amino acids: CASSLAVEQYF.

This sequence joins TRBV30 and TRBJ1-6; no clear D gene. V gave up 1 base and J gave up 9 bases, with 19 bases separating them. The CDR3 runs 16 residues. Germline CDR1 reads GTSNPN; CDR2 reads SVGIG (reference sequence). The CDR3 loop reads CAWSDTYPRGGSPLHF. The DNA of the CDR3 is TGTGCCTGGAGTGATACGTACCCTCGGGGAGGTTCACCCCTCCACTTT. The variable domain in full, completed from reference TRBV30 and TRBJ1-6, reads SQTIHQWPATLVQPVGSPLSLECTVEGTSNPNLYWYRQAAGRGLQLLFYSVGIGQISSEVPQNLSASRPQDRQFILSSKKLLLSDSGFYLCAWSDTYPRGGSPLHFGNGTRLTVT.

The V call is TRBV6-1, the J call TRBJ1-5; possible D gene TRBD1, 5 bases. The CDR3 is 14 residues long. Germline CDR1 and CDR2: MNHNS and SASEGT. The V end was cut by 11 bases, the J end by 1 base, with 15 bases between. Written as DNA, the CDR3 is TGTGCCTCCCGGGGGGTTCCCAGCAATCAGCCCCAGCATTTT. Protein product: CASRGVPSNQPQHF.

The rearrangement joins TRBV7-6 to TRBJ1-1, with D unclear. V shed 1 base and J shed 2 bases, with 5 bases lying between them. This CDR3 is built from 13 residues. Germline loops: CDR1 SGHVS, CDR2 FNYEAQ. The CDR3 DNA sequence: TGTGCCAGCAGCTTAGGGAGTAACACTGAAGCTTTCTTT. This codes for CASSLGSNTEAFF.

The chain recombines TRBV18 with TRBJ2-7; 7 nucleotides agree with TRBD1. V was pared by 6 bases and J by 0 bases, with 5 bases of the junction left unmatched. The CDR3 totals 14 residues. Germline-derived CDR1 and CDR2 are KGHSH and LQKENI. In DNA, the CDR3 is TGTGCCAGCTCTCCGGACAGGAGCTCCTACGAGCAGTACTTC. Protein: CASSPDRSSYEQYF.

J is TRBJ1-2 and V is TRBV30, with D perhaps matching TRBD1 (6 bases). V gave up 3 bases and J gave up 6 bases, with 17 bases separating them. The CDR3 totals 14 residues. Per germline, CDR1 GTSNPN and CDR2 SVGIG (reference sequence). CDR3 protein: CAWSPKRQDHGYTF. The CDR3 region has the DNA TGTGCCTGGAGCCCGAAAAGACAGGACCATGGCTACACCTTC.

CDR3 region: CASSHLRDRGSTEAFF. The CDR3 nucleotides are TGCGCCAGCAGCCACCTCCGGGACAGGGGTAGCACTGAAGCTTTCTTT. The V gene is TRBV4-1, the J gene TRBJ1-1; TRBD1 aligns across 10 bases. CDR1 is MGHRA, CDR2 YSYEKL, per germline. This CDR3 is 16 amino acids long. V was pared by 3 bases and J by 4 bases, with 8 bases of the junction left unmatched.

This clone was observed a handful of times. This rearrangement joins TRBV6-6 to TRBJ2-7; TRBD1 matches 12 bases. Trimming removed 6 bases from V and 3 bases from J; junction bases left unmatched: 6. The CDR3 is made up of 15 amino acids. CDR1 MNHNY and CDR2 SVGAGI come from the germline V gene (reference sequence). In DNA form, the CDR3 reads TGTGCCAGCAGCCCGCGGGACAGGGGGCTCTACGAGCAGTACTTC. As protein: CASSPRDRGLYEQYF.

The chain carries TRBV28 and TRBJ1-2; a possible D gene is TRBD1 (5 bases). The CDR3 is 12 residues long. The V gene lost 7 bases and the J gene lost 5 bases, with 11 bases spanning the gap. Germline loops: CDR1 MDHEN, CDR2 SYDVKM. CDR3 in amino acids: CASNGGGYGYTF. The CDR3 bases are TGTGCCAGCAACGGGGGAGGATATGGCTACACCTTC.

J is TRBJ1-2 and V is TRBV7-9; possibly TRBD1 for D (5 bases). V was shortened by 4 bases and J by 5 bases, with 26 bases between the two germline ends. The CDR3 extends over 18 amino acids. CDR1 is SEHNR, CDR2 FQNEAQ, per germline (reference sequence). CDR3 region: CASSSSGGGQASSYGYTF. The CDR3 bases are TGTGCCAGCAGCTCCTCGGGGGGAGGGCAGGCCTCTTCGTATGGCTACACCTTC.

This chain uses TRBV6-5 with TRBJ1-5; D ambiguous. The CDR3 runs to 14 residues. Germline values: CDR1 MNHEY, CDR2 SVGAGI. V was cut by 6 bases and J by 6 bases, with 15 bases left in between. CDR3 amino acids: CASSRNGHGQPQHF. In DNA form, the CDR3 reads TGTGCCAGCAGCCGAAATGGGCACGGTCAGCCCCAGCATTTT.

The chain links TRBV27 to TRBJ2-1, with TRBD1 as a possible D gene (6 bases). This CDR3 region has 16 residues. V lost 2 bases to trimming and J lost 10 bases, with 21 bases between them. CDR1 is MNHEY and CDR2 is SMNVEV in the germline V gene (reference sequence). CDR3 nucleotides: TGTGCCAGCAGTTTAGGGTGGGGACAAGGTCTATGGGAGCAGTTCTTC. Protein: CASSLGWGQGLWEQFF.

V and J are TRBV19 and TRBJ1-1, with 8 positions matching TRBD1. V was pared by 5 bases and J by 6 bases, with 8 bases of the junction left unmatched. The CDR3 is 14 amino acids. Looked up from germline, CDR1 is LNHDA and CDR2 is SQIVND (reference sequence). The CDR3 sequence: CASSLTGGLAEAFF. The CDR3 DNA is TGTGCCAGTAGTTTAACAGGGGGTTTGGCTGAAGCTTTCTTT.

This chain joins TRBV5-6 and TRBJ1-5; D possibly corresponds to TRBD1 (5 bases). Per germline, CDR1 SGHDT and CDR2 YYEEEE. This CDR3 is 17 amino acids long. V was shortened by 0 bases and J by 2 bases, with 15 bases between the two germline ends. CDR3 coding DNA: TGTGCCAGCAGCTTGGGGGGTTTGGGGCTCGGCAATCAGCCCCAGCATTTT. It is translated as CASSLGGLGLGNQPQHF.

In this sample, this clone turned up a few times. The CDR3 is CATNRVENTEAFF. The CDR3 region has the DNA TGTGCCACCAACAGGGTAGAGAACACTGAAGCTTTCTTT. The chain joins TRBV5-8 to TRBJ1-1; D is possibly TRBD1 (6 bases). Germline V gene sequence: CDR1 SGHTS, CDR2 YDEGEE. V dropped 9 bases and J dropped 1 base, with 13 bases sitting between them. The CDR3 has 13 residues.

The gene calls are TRBV19 and TRBJ1-5; TRBD1 agrees at 9 bases. Trimming took 6 bases from V and 6 from J; bases not matched to a gene: 9. The CDR3 contains 15 residues. Germline CDR1 is LNHDA and CDR2 is SQIVND (reference sequence). The CDR3 here is CASSRRDRDAQPQHF. The CDR3 DNA sequence: TGTGCCAGTAGCCGCCGGGACAGGGACGCTCAGCCCCAGCATTTT.